This T cell receptor beta chain originates from a study of identical twins. V was cut by 10 bases and J by 8 bases, with 16 bases left in between. This CDR3 is built from 12 residues. The germline CDR1 and CDR2 sequences are KGHDR and SFDVKD. This clonotype was seen only a few times. TCRdb reprocessed the 5' RACE reads with MiXCR, giving one entry per CDR3 protein. This sample has hundreds of thousands of distinct CDR3 sequences, with roughly 20% found just once. This sample was shared with a second study, whose subject was T cells expressing NK-cell markers. That paper notes: A handful of donors likewise had their CD3+CD56-NKG2C+ fraction led by these clonotypes. Expanded clones of NKG2C+ T cells had an unclear HCMV specificity.

The chain joins TRBV24-1 to TRBJ1-2, with TRBD1 as a possible D gene (5 bases). Sequencing was done on a sample of PBMCs. This clonotype was obtained from a woman under 30 in good health. The CDR3 bases are TGTGCCACTTCAGGGAGCACCGGGGGCTACACCTTC. Translation gives CATSGSTGGYTF.